This T cell receptor (beta chain) was recovered during a study of blood T cell repertoires in COVID-19. Some clones are missing from TCRdb's copy, which holds only in-frame ones; the method was immunoSEQ multiplex PCR. The table shows roughly 90,000 clones, with 89% occurring only once. This clone was seen more than once but under ten times. CDR3 length: 14 amino acids. J was trimmed by 5 bases and V by 5 bases; bases with no gene match: 3. Germline V lookup: CDR1 SNHLY, CDR2 FYNNEI. The sequenced sample consisted of peripheral blood. The chain joins TRBV2 to TRBJ1-5, with 10 bases identical to TRBD1. The sequence was obtained from an elderly woman with active COVID-19. Here the CDR3 DNA reads TGTGCCAGCAGTCCGGGACAGGGGTATCAGCCCCAGCATTTT. Protein sequence: CASSPGQGYQPQHF.